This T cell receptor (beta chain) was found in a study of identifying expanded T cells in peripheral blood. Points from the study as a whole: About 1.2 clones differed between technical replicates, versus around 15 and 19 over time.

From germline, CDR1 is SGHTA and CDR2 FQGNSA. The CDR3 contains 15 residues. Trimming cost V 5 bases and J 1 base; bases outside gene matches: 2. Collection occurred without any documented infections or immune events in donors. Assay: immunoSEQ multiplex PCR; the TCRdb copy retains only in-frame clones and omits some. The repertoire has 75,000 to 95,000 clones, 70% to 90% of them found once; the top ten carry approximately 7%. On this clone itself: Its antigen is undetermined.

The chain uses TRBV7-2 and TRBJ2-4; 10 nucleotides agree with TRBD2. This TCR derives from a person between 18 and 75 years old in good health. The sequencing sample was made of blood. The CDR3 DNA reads TGTGCCAGCAGCGTTAGCGGGGGGGCCAAAAACATTCAGTACTTC. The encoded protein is CASSVSGGAKNIQYF.